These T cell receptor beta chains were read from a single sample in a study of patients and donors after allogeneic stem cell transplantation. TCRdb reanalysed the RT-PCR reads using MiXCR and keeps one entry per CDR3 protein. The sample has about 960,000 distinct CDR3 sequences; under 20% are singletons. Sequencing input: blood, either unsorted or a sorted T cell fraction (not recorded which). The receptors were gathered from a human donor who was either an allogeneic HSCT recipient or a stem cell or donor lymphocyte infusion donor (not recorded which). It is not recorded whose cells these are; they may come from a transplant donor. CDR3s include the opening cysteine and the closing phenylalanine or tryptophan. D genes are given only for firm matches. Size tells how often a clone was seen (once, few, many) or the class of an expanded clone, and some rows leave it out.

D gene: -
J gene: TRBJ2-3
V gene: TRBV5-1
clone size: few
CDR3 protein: CASSSSAVRMTDTQYF
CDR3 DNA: TGCGCCAGCAGCTCTTCGGCAGTACGGATGACAGATACGCAGTATTTT

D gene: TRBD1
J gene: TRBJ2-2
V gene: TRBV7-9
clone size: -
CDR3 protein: CASSRSQDRVNTGELFF
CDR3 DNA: TGTGCCAGCAGTCGCTCCCAGGACAGGGTGAACACCGGGGAGCTGTTTTTT

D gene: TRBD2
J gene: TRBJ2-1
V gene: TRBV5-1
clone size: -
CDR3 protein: CASSTGGGSHNEQFF
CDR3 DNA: TGCGCCAGCTCCACCGGTGGCGGGAGTCACAATGAGCAGTTCTTC

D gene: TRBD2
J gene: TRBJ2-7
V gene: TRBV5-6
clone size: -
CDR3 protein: CASSPDLRGEQYF
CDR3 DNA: TGTGCCAGCAGCCCTGACCTGCGGGGGGAGCAGTACTTC

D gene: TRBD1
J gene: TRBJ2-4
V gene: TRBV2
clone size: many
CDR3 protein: CASSAMAGGSKNIQYF
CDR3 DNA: TGTGCCAGCAGTGCCATGGCAGGGGGATCCAAAAACATTCAGTACTTC

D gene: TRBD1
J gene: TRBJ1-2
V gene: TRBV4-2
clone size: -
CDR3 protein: CASSQDRGQPIYGYTF
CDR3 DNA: TGTGCCAGCAGCCAAGATAGGGGACAGCCGATCTATGGCTACACCTTC

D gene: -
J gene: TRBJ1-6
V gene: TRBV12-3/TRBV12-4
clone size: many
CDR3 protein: CASSLRGRNGSPLHF
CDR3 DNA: TGTGCCAGCAGTTTACGGGGGCGCAACGGTTCACCCCTCCACTTT

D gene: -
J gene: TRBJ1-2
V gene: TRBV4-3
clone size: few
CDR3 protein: CASSQGGGVYGYTF
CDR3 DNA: TGCGCCAGCAGCCAAGGTGGGGGTGTCTATGGCTACACCTTC

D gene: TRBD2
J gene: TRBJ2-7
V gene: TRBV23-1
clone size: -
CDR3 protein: CRGIGLAGVREQYF
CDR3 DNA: TGCCGTGGCATCGGACTAGCGGGAGTCCGCGAGCAGTACTTC

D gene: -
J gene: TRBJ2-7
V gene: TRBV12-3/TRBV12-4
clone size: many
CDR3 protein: CASRLASESSYEQYF
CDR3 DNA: TGTGCCAGCAGATTAGCTAGCGAAAGCTCCTACGAGCAGTACTTC

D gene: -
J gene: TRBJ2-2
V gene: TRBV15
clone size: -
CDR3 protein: CATSRGAGGGLFF
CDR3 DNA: TGTGCCACCAGCAGAGGGGCAGGGGGGGGGCTGTTTTTT

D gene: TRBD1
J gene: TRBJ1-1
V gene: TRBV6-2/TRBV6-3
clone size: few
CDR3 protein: CASSYSPGGFGAFF
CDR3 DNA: TGTGCCAGCAGTTACTCGCCAGGGGGCTTTGGGGCTTTCTTT

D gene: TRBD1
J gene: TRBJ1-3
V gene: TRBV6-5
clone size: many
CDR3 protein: CASSWGTGYGNTIYF
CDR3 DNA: TGTGCCAGCAGTTGGGGGACAGGGTACGGAAACACCATATATTTT

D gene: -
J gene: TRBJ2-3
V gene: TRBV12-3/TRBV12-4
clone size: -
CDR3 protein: CASSLFQGDTQYF
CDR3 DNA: TGTGCCAGCAGTTTATTTCAGGGGGATACGCAGTATTTT

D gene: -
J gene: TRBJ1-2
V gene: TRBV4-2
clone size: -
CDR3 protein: CASSDRKYGYTF
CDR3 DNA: TGTGCCAGCAGCGACAGGAAATATGGCTACACCTTC

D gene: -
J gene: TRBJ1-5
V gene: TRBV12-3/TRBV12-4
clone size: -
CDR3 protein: CASSTGEEGNQPQHF
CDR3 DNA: TGTGCCAGCAGCACCGGAGAGGAGGGCAATCAGCCCCAGCATTTT

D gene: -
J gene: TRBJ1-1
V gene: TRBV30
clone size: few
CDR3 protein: CAWSQGGNTEAFF
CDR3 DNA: TGTGCCTGGAGTCAAGGTGGGAACACTGAAGCTTTCTTT

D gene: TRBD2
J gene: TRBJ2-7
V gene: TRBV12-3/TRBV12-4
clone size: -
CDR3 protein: CASSLTSGSIRQYF
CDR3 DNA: TGTGCCAGCAGTCTCACTAGCGGGAGTATCCGGCAGTACTTC

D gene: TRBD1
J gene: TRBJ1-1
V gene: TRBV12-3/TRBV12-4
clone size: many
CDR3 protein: CASRTGGEAFF
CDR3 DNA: TGTGCCAGCAGAACAGGGGGAGAAGCTTTCTTT

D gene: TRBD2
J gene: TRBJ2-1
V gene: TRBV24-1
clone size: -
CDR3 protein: CATSEPAGLVRFF
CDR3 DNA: TGTGCCACCAGTGAACCCGCGGGACTAGTAAGGTTCTTC

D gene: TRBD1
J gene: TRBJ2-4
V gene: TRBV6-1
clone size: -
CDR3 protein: CASRSGQGVGKNIQYF
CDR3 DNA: TGTGCCAGCAGATCGGGACAGGGCGTTGGCAAAAACATTCAGTACTTC

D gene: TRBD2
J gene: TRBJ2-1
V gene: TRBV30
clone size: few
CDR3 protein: CAWGLDVLTSGSRNEQFF
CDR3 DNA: TGTGCCTGGGGGTTGGATGTTTTGACTAGCGGGAGTAGGAATGAGCAGTTCTTC

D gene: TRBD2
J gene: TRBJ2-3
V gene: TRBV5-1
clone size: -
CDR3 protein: CASSLRPAGGSTDTQYF
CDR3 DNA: TGCGCCAGCAGCTTGCGTCCAGCGGGGGGGTCCACAGATACGCAGTATTTT

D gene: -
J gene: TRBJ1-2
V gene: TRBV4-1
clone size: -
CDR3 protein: CASSQDGGSGYTF
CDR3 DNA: TGCGCCAGCAGCCAAGATGGAGGTTCGGGCTACACCTTC

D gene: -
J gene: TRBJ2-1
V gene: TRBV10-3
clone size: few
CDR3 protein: CAISAGSVGEQFF
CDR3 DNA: TGTGCCATCAGTGCGGGTAGCGTGGGTGAGCAGTTCTTC

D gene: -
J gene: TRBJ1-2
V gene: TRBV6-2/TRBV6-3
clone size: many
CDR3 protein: CATTDSYGYTF
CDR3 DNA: TGTGCCACCACCGACAGCTATGGCTACACCTTC

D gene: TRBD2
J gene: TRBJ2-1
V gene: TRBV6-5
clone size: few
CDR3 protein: CASSYQISGGAYNEQFF
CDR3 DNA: TGTGCCAGCAGTTACCAAATTAGCGGGGGGGCCTACAATGAGCAGTTCTTC

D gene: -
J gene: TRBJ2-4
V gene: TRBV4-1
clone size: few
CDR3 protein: CASSQRGSVDKNIQYF
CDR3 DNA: TGCGCCAGCAGCCAGAGGGGTAGCGTTGACAAAAACATTCAGTACTTC

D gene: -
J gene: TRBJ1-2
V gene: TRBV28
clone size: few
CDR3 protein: CASSTGWIGYGYTF
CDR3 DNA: TGTGCCAGCAGCACAGGGTGGATTGGCTATGGCTACACCTTC

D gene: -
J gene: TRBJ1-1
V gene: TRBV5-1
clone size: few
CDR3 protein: CASSLGGIGHTEAFF
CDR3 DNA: TGCGCCAGCAGCTTGGGCGGGATTGGGCACACTGAAGCTTTCTTT

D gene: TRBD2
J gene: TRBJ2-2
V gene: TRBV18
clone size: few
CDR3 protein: CASSPAGGANTGELFF
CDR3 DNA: TGTGCCAGCTCACCCGCGGGGGGAGCAAACACCGGGGAGCTGTTTTTT

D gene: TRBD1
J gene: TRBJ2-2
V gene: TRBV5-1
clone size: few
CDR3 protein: CASSHLTGGALGELFF
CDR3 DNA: TGCGCCAGCAGCCACCTAACAGGGGGCGCGTTGGGGGAGCTGTTTTTT

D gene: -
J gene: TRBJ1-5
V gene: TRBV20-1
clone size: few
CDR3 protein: CSARVGVSNQPQHF
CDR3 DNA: TGCAGTGCTAGAGTGGGGGTGAGCAATCAGCCCCAGCATTTT

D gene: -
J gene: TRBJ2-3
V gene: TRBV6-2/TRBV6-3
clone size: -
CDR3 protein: CASSSPLSRRMADTQYF
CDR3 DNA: TGTGCCAGCAGCTCCCCCCTAAGTCGGAGAATGGCAGATACGCAGTATTTT

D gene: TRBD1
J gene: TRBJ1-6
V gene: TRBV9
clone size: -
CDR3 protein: CASSVTGTVSPLHF
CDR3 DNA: TGTGCCAGCAGCGTAACAGGGACAGTCTCACCCCTCCACTTT

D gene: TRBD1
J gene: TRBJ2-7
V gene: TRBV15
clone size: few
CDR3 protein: CATSRVRDRGYEQYF
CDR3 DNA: TGTGCCACCAGCAGAGTAAGGGACAGGGGCTACGAGCAGTACTTC

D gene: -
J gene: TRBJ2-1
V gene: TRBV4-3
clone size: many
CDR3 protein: CASSQDLGDWDNEQFF
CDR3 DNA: TGCGCCAGCAGCCAAGATCTGGGGGATTGGGACAATGAGCAGTTCTTC

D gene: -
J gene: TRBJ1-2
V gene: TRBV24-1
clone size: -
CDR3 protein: CATSDAGFYGYTF
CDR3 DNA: TGTGCCACCAGTGATGCGGGATTCTATGGCTACACCTTC

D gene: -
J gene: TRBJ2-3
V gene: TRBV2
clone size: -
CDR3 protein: CASPTGDTQYF
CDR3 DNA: TGTGCCAGCCCTACAGGGGATACGCAGTATTTT

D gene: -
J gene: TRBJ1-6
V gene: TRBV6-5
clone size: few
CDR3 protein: CASSYRSRNYNSPLHF
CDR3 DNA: TGTGCCAGCAGTTATAGGTCCAGAAACTATAATTCACCCCTCCACTTT

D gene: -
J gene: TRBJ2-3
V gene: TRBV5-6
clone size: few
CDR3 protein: CASSLFRGALTDTQYF
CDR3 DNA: TGTGCCAGCAGCTTGTTTCGGGGGGCCCTCACAGATACGCAGTATTTT